Below are 17 T cell receptor beta chains sequenced from a single sample in a study of blood T cell repertoires in COVID-19 (TCRdb year 2020). The library was produced with the immunoSEQ multiplex PCR assay. TCRdb re-hosts the immuneACCESS table, in-frame sequences only. Its copies lack some clones; in the studies checked, an unresolved V gene accounts for under half of them, and the cause for the rest is not known. The sample table shows approximately 150,000 clones, and about three quarters are seen once. Of the sample, about 15% falls within the top ten clones. Sequenced: peripheral blood. Receptors originate from a man in his forties or fifties with acute or convalescent COVID-19.

The chain couples TRBV2 to TRBJ2-7; 8 nucleotides match TRBD1. J was trimmed by 3 bases and V by 6 bases; bases with no gene match: 4. The CDR3 totals 13 residues. Germline CDR1 is SNHLY and CDR2 is FYNNEI. CDR3 residues: CASRATGGYEQYF. The CDR3 region has the DNA TGTGCCAGCAGGGCAACAGGGGGCTACGAGCAGTACTTC.

This rearrangement joins TRBV11-2 to TRBJ1-1; D call uncertain. The CDR3 spans 15 residues. Trimming removed 0 bases at V and 1 base at J, with 9 bases between. CDR1 and CDR2 (germline): SGHAT, FQNNGV. CDR3 sequence: CASSLDHEGNTEAFF. CDR3 coding DNA: TGTGCCAGCAGCTTAGATCATGAGGGGAACACTGAAGCTTTCTTT.

In this sample, this clone turned up a few times. The chain couples TRBV25-1 to TRBJ2-2, with D unresolved. Germline CDR1 MGHDK, CDR2 SYGVNS. This CDR3 is built from 14 residues. The V end was cut by 6 bases, the J end by 2 bases, with 10 bases between. DNA for the CDR3: TGTGCCAGCAGGGGCCCAGGAAACACCGGGGAGCTGTTTTTT. It encodes CASRGPGNTGELFF.

The gene calls are TRBV6-6 and TRBJ2-1, with 8 bases fitting TRBD2. Per the germline V gene, CDR1 is MNHNY and CDR2 is SVGAGI (reference sequence). The CDR3 totals 15 residues. The junction had 8 bases not matched to a gene; V was cut back by 8 bases and J by 2 bases. The CDR3 protein is CASAGGAGAYNEQFF. The CDR3 DNA follows: TGTGCCAGCGCCGGGGGGGCGGGGGCCTACAATGAGCAGTTCTTC.

This clone is termed medium-sized. V is TRBV21-1 and J is TRBJ1-6; the table assigns TRBD1, which was not confirmed against the DNA. TRBV21-1 is described as a pseudogene. The length of the CDR3 is 17 residues. DNA of the CDR3: TGTGCCAGCAGCAAAGAGAGGGACAGGGGGAAGAATTCACCCCTCCACTTT. Its protein is CASSKERDRGKNSPLHF.

This chain joins TRBV25-1 and TRBJ2-1; 7 nucleotides match TRBD2. Germline V CDR1 and CDR2: MGHDK, SYGVNS. J was trimmed by 5 bases and V by 5 bases; bases with no gene match: 9. The CDR3 length is 15 residues. CDR3 protein: CASSPLYGGNNEQFF. The CDR3 nucleotides are TGTGCCAGCAGTCCTTTATACGGGGGGAACAATGAGCAGTTCTTC.

This CDR3 reads CASSLVREGGYTF. CDR3 nucleotide sequence: TGTGCCAGCAGCTTAGTCAGGGAAGGTGGCTACACCTTC. The rearrangement joins TRBV11-2 to TRBJ1-2, with TRBD1 as a possible D gene (5 bases). Between the trimmed V and J ends, which lost 1 base and 7 bases, there was a span of 10 bases. The CDR3 contains 13 residues. Germline V gene data show CDR1 as SGHAT and CDR2 as FQNNGV.

In this sample, this clone turned up a few times. The rearrangement uses TRBV12-3 or TRBV12-4 and TRBJ1-1; D is undetermined. The CDR3 loop spans 13 amino acids. The germline V and J ends were trimmed by 4 bases and 6 bases, with 12 bases remaining between them. CDR3 DNA sequence: TGTGCCAGCAGTTGGTCGGGTCAATCTGAAGCTTTCTTT. It translates to CASSWSGQSEAFF.

The genes are TRBV9 and TRBJ2-3, with a weak D call TRBD2 (6 bases). The CDR3 loop spans 15 amino acids. The germline V and J ends were trimmed by 4 bases and 6 bases, with 18 bases remaining between them. Germline V gene sequence: CDR1 SGDLS, CDR2 YYNGEE. CDR3 residues: CASSPPGREIDTQYF. The CDR3 bases are TGTGCCAGCAGCCCCCCGGGACGGGAGATTGATACGCAGTATTTT. Full variable domain (outside the CDR3, taken from reference TRBV9 and TRBJ2-3): DSGVTQTPKHLITATGQRVTLRCSPRSGDLSVYWYQQSLDQGLQFLIQYYNGEERAKGNILERFSAQQFPDLHSELNLSSLELGDSALYFCASSPPGREIDTQYFGPGTRLTVL.

This clone was counted a few times. The chain employs TRBV7-6 and TRBJ1-1; TRBD1 matches at 11 bases. The length of the CDR3 is 18 residues. V dropped 1 base and J dropped 4; count of bases not matched to a gene: 11. Per the germline V gene, CDR1 is SGHVS and CDR2 is FNYEAQ. The CDR3 is CASSLVVGTGGMGTEAFF. The CDR3 coding sequence is TGTGCCAGCAGCTTAGTGGTCGGGACAGGGGGTATGGGCACTGAAGCTTTCTTT. The entire variable domain, with the rest obtained from reference TRBV7-6 and TRBJ1-1, is as follows: GAGVSQSPRYKVTKRGQDVALRCDPISGHVSLYWYRQALGQGPEFLTYFNYEAQQDKSGLPNDRFSAERPEGSISTLTIQRTEQRDSAMYRCASSLVVGTGGMGTEAFFGQGTRLTVV.

The gene calls are TRBV6-5 and TRBJ1-5; 7 nucleotides align to TRBD1. This CDR3 has 13 residues. The V segment lost 6 bases and the J segment 4 bases; nucleotides outside the gene matches: 3. CDR1 and CDR2 (germline): MNHEY, SVGAGI. The CDR3 bases are TGTGCCAGCAGGTCGACAGGGAATCAGCCCCAGCATTTT. Translating gives CASRSTGNQPQHF.

The chain has TRBV15 and TRBJ1-3; D is unresolved. V was pared by 1 base and J by 0 bases, with 10 bases between. This CDR3 spans 16 amino acids. Germline V gene sequence: CDR1 LNHNV, CDR2 YYDKDF (reference sequence). CDR3 sequence: CATSRVPVRSGNTIYF. DNA of the CDR3: TGTGCCACCAGCAGAGTTCCGGTTCGCTCTGGAAACACCATATATTTT.

V gene TRBV15 combines with J gene TRBJ1-2; TRBD1 matches 10 bases. The V gene end was trimmed by 5 bases and the J gene end by 4 bases; junction bases not matched to a gene: 13. Germline assignment: CDR1 LNHNV and CDR2 YYDKDF (reference sequence). This CDR3 has 17 amino acids. Here the CDR3 DNA reads TGTGCCACCAGCGGGTGGGGGACAGGGGAATATGTCTATGGCTACACCTTC. It yields the protein CATSGWGTGEYVYGYTF.

This chain connects TRBV5-1 to TRBJ2-3; 7 bases match TRBD1. CDR1 is SGHRS and CDR2 is YFSETQ in the germline V gene. The CDR3 runs 14 residues. J lost 5 bases, V lost 4 bases, and 7 bases had no gene match. The CDR3 loop is CASSPGTDGDTQYF. The CDR3 DNA is TGCGCCAGCAGCCCCGGGACAGACGGAGATACGCAGTATTTT.

This clone was seen just once. The chain recombines TRBV5-1 with TRBJ2-7; 8 bases agree with TRBD1. CDR1 is SGHRS and CDR2 is YFSETQ in the germline V gene. The CDR3 extends over 15 amino acids. J lost 5 bases, V lost 4 bases, and 11 bases had no gene match. The CDR3 region is CASSVNQGARDEQYV. Here the CDR3 DNA reads TGCGCCAGCAGCGTTAACCAGGGGGCGCGAGACGAGCAGTACGTC.

A few counts support this clone. This chain connects TRBV19 to TRBJ1-2; unclear D gene. With 10 bases removed from V and 0 bases from J, the gap between germline ends came to 15 bases. The CDR3 covers 14 residues. Germline assignment: CDR1 LNHDA and CDR2 SQIVND (reference sequence). The CDR3 sequence: CATLRPSPNYGYTF. Written as DNA, the CDR3 is TGTGCCACCCTGCGGCCCTCCCCTAACTATGGCTACACCTTC.

The table lists this clone with a count of one. The chain joins TRBV6-1 to TRBJ1-2, with a possible D match to TRBD1 (5 bases). This CDR3 comprises 14 residues. Germline values: CDR1 MNHNS, CDR2 SASEGT. The V gene lost 3 bases and the J gene lost 7 bases, with 15 bases spanning the gap. CDR3 DNA sequence: TGTGCCAGCAGTGAGGGTTCAGGGTGGGGTGGCTACACCTTC. Protein: CASSEGSGWGGYTF.